One and the same sample provided the 9 T cell receptor beta chains below, sequenced in a study of vaccination effects on CD4 cells after COVID-19. The culture ran for around 10 days before CD4+ T cells were isolated. Two doses of either BNT162b2 or mRNA-1273 were given to each participant. Their antigen targets remain unknown. Data came from immunoSEQ multiplex PCR; TCRdb stores just in-frame clones and leaves some out. The sample gives approximately 70,000 clones, about 73% of which show up once; approximately 2% is in the top ten. The specimen was CD4+ T cells from PBMCs cultured without peptide, collected after COVID-19 vaccination. These receptors all stem from a human donor who received a COVID-19 vaccine.

J is TRBJ1-3 and V is TRBV9; D gene unclear. The CDR3 is 14 residues long. Looked up from germline, CDR1 is SGDLS and CDR2 is YYNGEE. Trimming took 0 bases from V and 9 from J, leaving 13 bases between them. The CDR3 region is CASSVASPERTIYF. The CDR3 bases are TGTGCCAGCAGCGTAGCTAGCCCCGAGCGCACCATATATTTT.

The V and J genes are TRBV7-9 and TRBJ1-5; D perhaps matches TRBD1 (5 bases). The CDR3 has 14 residues. Germline V gene data show CDR1 as SEHNR and CDR2 as FQNEAQ (reference sequence). V dropped 3 bases and J dropped 5 bases, with 11 bases sitting between them. This CDR3 reads CASSLGGSDQPQHF. The CDR3 nucleotides read TGTGCCAGCAGCTTGGGGGGGTCCGATCAGCCCCAGCATTTT.

The V gene is TRBV5-5, the J gene TRBJ1-5, with 7 nucleotides matching TRBD1. The CDR3 is 13 residues long. With V trimmed by 2 bases and J by 9 bases, 5 bases remained unmatched. Germline V gene lookup returns CDR1 SGHKS and CDR2 YYEKEE (reference sequence). For the CDR3, the DNA is TGTGCCAGCAGCTTCACAGGGGACTCGCCCCAGCATTTT. This sequence encodes CASSFTGDSPQHF.

V usage is TRBV7-8 and J usage is TRBJ2-5, with 10 bases identical to TRBD2. This CDR3 has 17 residues. The germline gives CDR1 SGHVS, CDR2 FQNEAQ. Trimming cost V 2 bases and J 4 bases; bases outside gene matches: 10. The CDR3 nucleotides read TGTGCCAGCAGCTTAAAACTAGCGGGGCCCCAGGGAGAGACCCAGTACTTC. Its translation: CASSLKLAGPQGETQYF.

The rearrangement joins TRBV5-1 to TRBJ2-3, with 8 nucleotides matching TRBD2. J lost 9 bases, V lost 4 bases, and 7 bases had no gene match. The germline V gene has CDR1 SGHRS and CDR2 YFSETQ. CDR3 length equals 13 residues. The CDR3 coding sequence is TGCGCCAGCAGCCCGGCCACGGGGGGGACGCAGTATTTT. Its translation is CASSPATGGTQYF. The variable domain in full, with the rest retrieved from reference TRBV5-1 and TRBJ2-3, is KAGVTQTPRYLIKTRGQQVTLSCSPISGHRSVSWYQQTPGQGLQFLFEYFSETQRNKGNFPGRFSGRQFSNSRSEMNVSTLELGDSALYLCASSPATGGTQYFGPGTRLTVL.

This CDR3 reads CASSNSGTGIDEQYV. CDR3 coding DNA: TGTGCCAGCAGTAACTCTGGGACAGGGATCGACGAGCAGTACGTC. The V and J genes are TRBV6-5 and TRBJ2-7; TRBD1 agrees at 9 bases. Germline CDR1 reads MNHEY; CDR2 reads SVGAGI. CDR3 length: 15 residues.

This clone was recorded once. This chain joins TRBV27 and TRBJ2-7; D gene ambiguous. V was pared by 7 bases and J by 4 bases, with 14 bases between. CDR3 length equals 13 residues. Germline lookup yields CDR1 MNHEY and CDR2 SMNVEV (reference sequence). This CDR3 reads CASMTIRAYEQYV. In nucleotides, the CDR3 is TGTGCCAGCATGACGATAAGGGCTTACGAGCAGTACGTC.

The V call is TRBV7-9, the J call TRBJ1-3; D gene ambiguous. V was trimmed by 5 bases and J by 9 bases, leaving 17 bases between them. CDR3 length: 14 residues. Per germline, CDR1 SEHNR and CDR2 FQNEAQ (reference sequence). The CDR3 sequence is CASSPVASRGTIYF. The CDR3 coding sequence is TGTGCCAGCAGCCCCGTGGCCAGCCGGGGCACCATATATTTT.

The chain recombines TRBV5-5 with TRBJ1-1; maybe TRBD1 (5 bases). Trimming took off 3 bases at V and 0 bases at J, with 9 bases between the two ends. The CDR3 contains 14 residues. CDR1 SGHKS and CDR2 YYEKEE come from the germline V gene (reference sequence). The CDR3 loop reads CASSSRELNTEAFF. Written as DNA, the CDR3 is TGTGCCAGCAGCTCCAGGGAATTGAACACTGAAGCTTTCTTT. Together with reference TRBV5-5 and TRBJ1-1, the CDR3 gives the full variable domain: DAGVTQSPTHLIKTRGQQVTLRCSPISGHKSVSWYQQVLGQGPQFIFQYYEKEERGRGNFPDRFSARQFPNYSSELNVNALLLGDSALYLCASSSRELNTEAFFGQGTRLTVV.